This T cell receptor beta chain emerged from a study of T cells expressing NK-cell markers. For the study at large: HCMV seropositivity characterized most of the eight sequenced donors, and seronegativity one. Whole-study findings and limits: The study did not resolve the HCMV specificity of expanded NKG2C+ T cell clones. One observes that, in a handful of donors, these clonotypes were also the leading ones within the CD3+CD56-NKG2C+ fraction.

The CDR3 is 14 amino acids. Generation of TCR beta cDNA was performed by 5'RACE template switching incorporating UMIs. After re-calling the 5' RACE reads, TCRdb lists one entry per CDR3 protein, DNA absent. This sample contains some 500,000 distinct CDR3 sequences. Concerning this clonotype: No antigen is known for it.

The genes are TRBV12-3 or TRBV12-4 and TRBJ2-3. Source material: blood T cells: a sorted CD56 or NKG2C T cell subset, CD4+ or CD8+ T cells, or bulk PBMC T cells (not recorded which). The receptor was derived from a woman aged 45-65 years in good health. The CDR3 region is CASKSSLDPDTQYF.